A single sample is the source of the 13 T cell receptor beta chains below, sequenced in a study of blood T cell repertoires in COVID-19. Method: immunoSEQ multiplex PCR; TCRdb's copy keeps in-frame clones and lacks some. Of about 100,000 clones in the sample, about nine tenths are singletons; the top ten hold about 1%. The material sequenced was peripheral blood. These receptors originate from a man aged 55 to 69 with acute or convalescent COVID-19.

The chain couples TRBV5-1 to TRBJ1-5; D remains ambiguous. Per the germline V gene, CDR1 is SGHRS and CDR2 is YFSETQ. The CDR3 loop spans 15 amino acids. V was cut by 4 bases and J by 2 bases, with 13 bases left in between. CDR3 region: CASSLGGNRNQPQHF. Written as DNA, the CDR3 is TGCGCCAGCAGCCTAGGAGGGAACCGCAATCAGCCCCAGCATTTT.

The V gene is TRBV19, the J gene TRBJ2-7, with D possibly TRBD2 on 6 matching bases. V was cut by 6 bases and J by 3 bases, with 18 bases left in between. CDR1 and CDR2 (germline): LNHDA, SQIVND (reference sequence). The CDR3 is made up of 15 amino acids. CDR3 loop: CASRGGRDSIYEQYF. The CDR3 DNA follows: TGTGCCAGTAGAGGAGGGCGGGATTCAATCTACGAGCAGTACTTC.

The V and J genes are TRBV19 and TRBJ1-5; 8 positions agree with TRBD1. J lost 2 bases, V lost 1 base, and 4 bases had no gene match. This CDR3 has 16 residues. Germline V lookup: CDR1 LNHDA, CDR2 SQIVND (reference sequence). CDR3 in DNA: TGTGCCAGTAGTATAGGTGCAGGGGGCGGCAATCAGCCCCAGCATTTT. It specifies CASSIGAGGGNQPQHF.

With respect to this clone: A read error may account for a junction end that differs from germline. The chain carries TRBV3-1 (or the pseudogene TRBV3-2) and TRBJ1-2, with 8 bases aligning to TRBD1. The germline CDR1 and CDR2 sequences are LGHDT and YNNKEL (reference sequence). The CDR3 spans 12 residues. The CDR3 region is CASTTGTGPPAF. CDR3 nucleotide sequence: TGTGCCAGCACCACCGGGACAGGCCCCCCAGCCTTC.

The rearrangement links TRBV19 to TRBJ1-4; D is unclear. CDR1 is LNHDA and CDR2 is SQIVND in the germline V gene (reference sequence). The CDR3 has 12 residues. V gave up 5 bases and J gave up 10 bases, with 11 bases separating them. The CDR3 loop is CASSSRQGKLFF. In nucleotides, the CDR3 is TGTGCCAGTAGTTCCCGACAAGGAAAACTGTTTTTT.

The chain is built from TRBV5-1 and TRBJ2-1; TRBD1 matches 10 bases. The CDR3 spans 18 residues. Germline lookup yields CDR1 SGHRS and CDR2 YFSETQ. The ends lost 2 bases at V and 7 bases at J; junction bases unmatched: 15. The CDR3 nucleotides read TGCGCCAGCAGCTTTCGCAGGACAGGGGGACAATTAGGGAATGAGCAGTTCTTC. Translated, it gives CASSFRRTGGQLGNEQFF.

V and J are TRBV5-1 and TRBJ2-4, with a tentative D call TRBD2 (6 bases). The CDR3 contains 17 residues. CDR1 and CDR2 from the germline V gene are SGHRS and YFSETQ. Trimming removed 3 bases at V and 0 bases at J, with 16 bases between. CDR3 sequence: CASSSSGSARAKNIQYF. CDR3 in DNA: TGCGCCAGCAGCTCATCCGGGAGCGCTCGAGCCAAAAACATTCAGTACTTC.

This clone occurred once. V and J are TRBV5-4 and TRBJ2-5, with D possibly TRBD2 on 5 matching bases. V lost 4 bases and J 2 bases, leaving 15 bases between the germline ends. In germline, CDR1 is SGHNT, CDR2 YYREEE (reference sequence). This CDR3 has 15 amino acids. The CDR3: CASSGVGSAQETQYF. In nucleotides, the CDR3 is TGTGCCAGCAGCGGCGTTGGTAGCGCACAAGAGACCCAGTACTTC.

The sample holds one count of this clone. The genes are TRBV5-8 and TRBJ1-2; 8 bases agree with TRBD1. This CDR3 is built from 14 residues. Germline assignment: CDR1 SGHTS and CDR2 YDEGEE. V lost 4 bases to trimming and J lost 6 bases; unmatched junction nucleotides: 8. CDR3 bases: TGTGCCAGCAGCCTGGACAGGGCTAGTCATGGCTACACCTTC. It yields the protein CASSLDRASHGYTF.

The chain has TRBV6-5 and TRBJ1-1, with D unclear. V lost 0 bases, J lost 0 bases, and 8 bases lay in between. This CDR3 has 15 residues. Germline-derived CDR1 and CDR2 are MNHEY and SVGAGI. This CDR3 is CASSYSKPVNTEAFF. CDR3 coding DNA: TGTGCCAGCAGTTACTCGAAGCCGGTGAACACTGAAGCTTTCTTT.

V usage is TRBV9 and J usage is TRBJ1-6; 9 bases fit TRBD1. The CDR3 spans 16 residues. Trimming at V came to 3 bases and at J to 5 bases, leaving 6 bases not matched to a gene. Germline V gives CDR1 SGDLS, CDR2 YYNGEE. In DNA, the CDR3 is TGTGCCAGCAGCGCCCGGACAGGGGCGAATAATTCACCCCTCCACTTT. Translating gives CASSARTGANNSPLHF. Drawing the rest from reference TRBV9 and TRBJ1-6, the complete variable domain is DSGVTQTPKHLITATGQRVTLRCSPRSGDLSVYWYQQSLDQGLQFLIQYYNGEERAKGNILERFSAQQFPDLHSELNLSSLELGDSALYFCASSARTGANNSPLHFGNGTRLTVT.

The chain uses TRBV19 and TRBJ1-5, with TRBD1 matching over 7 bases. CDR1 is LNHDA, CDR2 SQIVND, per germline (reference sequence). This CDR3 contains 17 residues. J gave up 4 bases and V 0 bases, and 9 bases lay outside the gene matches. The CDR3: CASSIDHGTEGNQPQHF. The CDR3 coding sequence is TGTGCCAGTAGTATAGATCATGGGACAGAGGGTAATCAGCCCCAGCATTTT. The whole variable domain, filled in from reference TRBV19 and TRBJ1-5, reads DGGITQSPKYLFRKEGQNVTLSCEQNLNHDAMYWYRQDPGQGLRLIYYSQIVNDFQKGDIAEGYSVSREKKESFPLTVTSAQKNPTAFYLCASSIDHGTEGNQPQHFGDGTRLSIL.

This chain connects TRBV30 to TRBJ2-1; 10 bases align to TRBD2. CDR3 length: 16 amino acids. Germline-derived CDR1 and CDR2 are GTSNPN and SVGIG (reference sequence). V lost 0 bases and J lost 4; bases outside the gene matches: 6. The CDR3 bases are TGTGCCTGGAGTGTACTACTAGCGGGAAATTACAATGAGCAGTTCTTC. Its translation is CAWSVLLAGNYNEQFF.